The 2 T cell receptor beta chains in this list originate from one sample, sequenced in a study of hypomethylating agent response in myelodysplastic syndrome (dated by TCRdb to the early 2020s). Library method: the immunoSEQ multiplex PCR assay. TCRdb limited this immuneACCESS table to in-frame rearrangements with V and J called. A share of clones is missing; checked studies link under half to unresolved V genes, and the rest is unexplained. This sample holds fewer than 5,500 clones; around 82% were observed only once. About 30% of the sample is taken by the ten largest. The sequences come from bone marrow, collected before or after starting hypomethylating agent treatment for myelodysplastic syndrome (not recorded which). These receptors all come from a human donor with myelodysplastic syndrome.

This chain joins TRBV11-3 and TRBJ2-7; 8 nucleotides line up with TRBD1. The junction had 5 bases not matched to a gene; V was cut back by 4 bases and J by 3 bases. The CDR3 consists of 14 residues. Germline V gene sequence: CDR1 SGHNT, CDR2 YENEEA. The CDR3: CASSSNTGGYEQYF. CDR3 coding DNA: TGTGCCAGCAGCTCAAATACAGGGGGCTACGAGCAGTACTTC.

The J gene is TRBJ2-3, the V gene TRBV25-1; unclear D gene. The germline V gene has CDR1 MGHDK and CDR2 SYGVNS. Trimming removed 2 bases from V and 2 bases from J, with 11 bases in between. This CDR3 comprises 15 residues. For the CDR3, the DNA is TGTGCCAGCAGTGAAGGGTACGGATTCACAGATACGCAGTATTTT. As protein: CASSEGYGFTDTQYF.